The source of this T cell receptor (beta chain) is a study of blood T cells in healthy people across ages (dated by TCRdb to about 2015). Broadly, across the study: In model experiments, roughly one uniquely barcoded TCR beta cDNA molecule per two T cells was captured by template switching. The study measured age-related changes in TCR beta repertoire diversity using deep sequencing normalized with unique cDNA molecular identifiers. Donors were grouped into four age groups: young (average 16 years), middle-aged (39), aged (approximately 67) and long-lived (about 82). For two donors (one aged 18 to 30 and one aged 80 or older), the study analyzed two additional independent replicas of 1 million unique cDNA reads from the same blood draw. To avoid experimental bias, donors of different ages were randomly spread across the sequencing lanes.

Of note for this clonotype: What antigen it recognizes has not been identified. Base qualities are missing; no much larger clone stands one base away.

CDR3 length: 13 amino acids, cysteine to phenylalanine. Solely the CDR3 DNA is kept, with 39 bases framed from the first base. V gives up 7 bases and J gives up 4 bases, and the segment between their germline ends measures 12 bases. The CDR1 and CDR2 encoded by the germline V gene are SGHRS and YFSETQ. Study-wide findings and limitations: Estimates of total diversity based on one million sequenced T cells were regarded as lower bounds and as underestimates. Because the CMV infection status of the donors was unknown, age-related changes in expanded clonotypes may potentially have been confounded. Observed TCR beta diversity per million T cells fell roughly linearly with age, and a significant reduction was already apparent by age around 44. Compared with the aged group, the long-lived group had more naive CD4+ T cells, fewer expanded clones and increased TCR diversity, a pattern suggesting age selection. Bulk unsorted PBMC profiling prevented conclusive comparison of naive and antigen-experienced compartments. The percentage of naive T cells measured by flow cytometry correlated strongly with observed TCR beta diversity.

Library prep was done by 5' RACE. The reads were generated on an Illumina HiSeq 2500. A second PCR of roughly 7 to 12 cycles was run with a J-beta primer mix and a sample-barcoded 5' primer. A unique molecular identifier was introduced onto each TCR beta cDNA molecule by a template-switch 5' adaptor carrying 12 random nucleotides. Each sample yielded at least 2.5 million CDR3-containing paired-end reads. First-strand cDNA was synthesized from all RNA with the Mint cDNA synthesis kit, primed by a TRBC-specific oligonucleotide. Following uracil-DNA glycosylase treatment, all cDNA underwent a first 18-cycle PCR with the universal primers M1SS and BC2_uni_R. Under the source paper's analysis protocol: For normalization, 1 million high-quality reads were randomly selected from each sample, with every read carrying a distinct molecular identifier. Reads sharing molecular identifiers were discarded rather than binned into consensus sequences. MiTCR, set to a Q25 quality threshold and the strictest error-elimination algorithm, was used for CDR3 identification, clonotype clustering and error correction. A nonparametric unseen species model with Euler transformation was used to estimate a lower bound on total TCR beta diversity. TCRdb trimmed public reads at Q25 via fastp, called clones via MiXCR and kept in-frame beta chains. Rows are combined by CDR3 protein, so each entry shows the most common genes and DNA. It is TCRdb's table, rather than the study itself, that gives the V and J calls and clone size. Here the sample has more than 550,000 distinct CDR3 sequences; 20% to 25% occur a single time. Around 21% of the sample is held by the ten biggest clonotypes.

The 39 donors, aged about 6 to 95 years, were systemically healthy Caucasian individuals from Russia. Ten milliliters of peripheral blood were drawn from each donor into EDTA-treated Vacutainer tubes. Ficoll-Paque density-gradient centrifugation was used to isolate PBMCs, with at least 6.5 million obtained per sample. Total RNA was extracted from PBMCs with Trizol reagent, with at least 6 micrograms obtained per sample. For every donor, an aliquot of PBMCs went through flow cytometry to measure the percentages of naive CD45RAhigh/CD27high T cells. The chain employs TRBV5-1 and TRBJ2-1, with TRBD1 as a weak D call on 6 bases. Sequencing input: blood. The sequence came from a man aged 65 to 85 in good health. At the DNA level, the sequence is TGCGCCAGCTACGAAACAGGGTACAATGAGCAGTTCTTC. This gives the protein CASYETGYNEQFF.